Listed below are T cell receptor beta chains from one sample, sequenced in a study of metastatic and nonmetastatic thyroid tumors. TCRdb re-called the PCR reads via MiXCR. The sample contains fewer than 25,000 clones, roughly 15% of which appear only once. The specimen was blood. The receptors here all came from a female donor with papillary thyroid cancer or a benign thyroid nodule (not recorded which). Some clones in this sample may be carry-over from other donors' samples. CDR3s include the opening cysteine and the closing phenylalanine or tryptophan. Fields, in order: J gene, V gene, CDR3 protein.

J gene: TRBJ2-7; V gene: TRBV4-3; CDR3 protein: CASSPGLDKGEQYF
J gene: TRBJ2-3; V gene: TRBV5-6; CDR3 protein: CASSLGWVGGTDTQYF
J gene: TRBJ2-5; V gene: TRBV24-1; CDR3 protein: CATSDRLAGGQETQYF
J gene: TRBJ2-2; V gene: TRBV11-1; CDR3 protein: CASSSGRAYNTGELFF
J gene: TRBJ2-7; V gene: TRBV9; CDR3 protein: CASSPDSGSSYEQYF
J gene: TRBJ1-3; V gene: TRBV4-2; CDR3 protein: CASSQAVARNSGNTIYF
J gene: TRBJ1-6; V gene: TRBV27; CDR3 protein: CASSQNSAPLHF
J gene: TRBJ1-4; V gene: TRBV10-3; CDR3 protein: CAISERGGEQEKLFF
J gene: TRBJ2-7; V gene: TRBV6-1; CDR3 protein: CASSREGLSPSEQYF
J gene: TRBJ1-4; V gene: TRBV6-5; CDR3 protein: CASSYSQYNEKLFF
J gene: TRBJ2-1; V gene: TRBV12-3/TRBV12-4; CDR3 protein: CASRRLADTYNEQFF
J gene: TRBJ1-2; V gene: TRBV4-2; CDR3 protein: CASSQDSGYGYTF
J gene: TRBJ2-7; V gene: TRBV28; CDR3 protein: CASRSVSFSYEQYF
J gene: TRBJ2-1; V gene: TRBV2; CDR3 protein: CASSWGLAGKNEQFF
J gene: TRBJ2-3; V gene: TRBV9; CDR3 protein: CASSPQSPDTQYF
J gene: TRBJ2-7; V gene: TRBV28; CDR3 protein: CASSEIGFGSTYEQYF
J gene: TRBJ2-7; V gene: TRBV7-9; CDR3 protein: CASTTGTSYEQYF
J gene: TRBJ2-3; V gene: TRBV3-1; CDR3 protein: CASSQGLGKGDTQYF
J gene: TRBJ1-1; V gene: TRBV5-1; CDR3 protein: CASSLAQGGGTEAFF
J gene: TRBJ2-1; V gene: TRBV12-3/TRBV12-4; CDR3 protein: CASDTSTGRNEQFF
J gene: TRBJ2-3; V gene: TRBV20-1; CDR3 protein: CSARDPSGTSTDTQYF
J gene: TRBJ1-3; V gene: TRBV20-1; CDR3 protein: CSARGDISGNTIYF